This entry lists 31 T cell receptor beta chains sequenced from one sample in a study of shared clonotypes between healthy human individuals. Libraries were prepared by immunoSEQ multiplex PCR; TCRdb keeps only in-frame clonotypes and omits some of them. The repertoire consists of millions of clones, with 90% to 95% occurring once and the leading ten covering 0.13%. Material: naive CD4+ T cells sorted from blood. Subset specified: CD45RA+ positively selected. These receptors all stem from a man aged 18-30 years in good health.

This sequence joins TRBV7-6 and TRBJ1-1; possible D gene TRBD1, 5 bases. CDR1 and CDR2 (germline): SGHVS, FNYEAQ. The CDR3 has 15 amino acids. The V end was cut by 5 bases, the J end by 3 bases, with 16 bases between. In DNA, the CDR3 is TGTGCCAGCAGCCCACAGGCAGGGCTCTACACTGAAGCTTTCTTT. It encodes CASSPQAGLYTEAFF. Complete variable domain (other parts from reference TRBV7-6 and TRBJ1-1): GAGVSQSPRYKVTKRGQDVALRCDPISGHVSLYWYRQALGQGPEFLTYFNYEAQQDKSGLPNDRFSAERPEGSISTLTIQRTEQRDSAMYRCASSPQAGLYTEAFFGQGTRLTVV.

Remarks on this clone: The junction shows a germline mismatch at one end, possibly a read error. The chain uses TRBV25-1 and TRBJ2-5; perhaps TRBD1 as D (6 bases). The CDR3 sequence is 13 residues long. Per germline, CDR1 MGHDK and CDR2 SYGVNS. The CDR3 loop is CASAGAGQGTQYF. In DNA form, the CDR3 reads TGTGCCAGCGCAGGGGCCGGCCAAGGGACCCAGTACTTC.

This clone was seen once. J is TRBJ2-2 and V is TRBV5-1, with TRBD1 matching over 7 bases. J gave up 3 bases and V 5 bases, and 7 bases lay outside the gene matches. This CDR3 has 15 amino acids. CDR1 and CDR2 (germline): SGHRS, YFSETQ. Here the CDR3 DNA reads TGCGCCAGCAGAACCGGGACAGTAGACACCGGGGAGCTGTTTTTT. As protein: CASRTGTVDTGELFF.

Concerning this clone: The junction departs from the called germline gene at one end, perhaps through a read error. This sequence joins TRBV5-1 and TRBJ2-1; maybe TRBD2 (6 bases). Per germline, CDR1 SGHRS and CDR2 YFSETQ. CDR3 length equals 15 residues. This CDR3 is CASRLAGSSYNEQFF. CDR3 nucleotide sequence: TGCGCCAGCAGGTTGGCGGGAAGCTCCTACAATGAGCAGTTCTTC.

The gene calls are TRBV28 and TRBJ1-2; 9 bases map to TRBD1. V lost 4 bases and J lost 1; bases outside the gene matches: 13. CDR1 is MDHEN and CDR2 is SYDVKM in the germline V gene. This CDR3 is 18 amino acids long. CDR3 DNA sequence: TGTGCCAGCAGTTCACCTGCGGGAGGGACAGGGTTTAACTATGGCTACACCTTC. This sequence encodes CASSSPAGGTGFNYGYTF.

This clone has only one observation. The chain links TRBV25-1 to TRBJ2-2; TRBD1 aligns across 7 bases. The CDR3 runs to 16 residues. V was clipped by 3 bases and J by 4 bases; unmatched bases: 8. CDR1 is MGHDK and CDR2 is SYGVNS in the germline V gene. CDR3 residues: CASSDPRQGSTGELFF. For the CDR3, the DNA is TGTGCCAGCAGTGACCCACGACAGGGATCCACCGGGGAGCTGTTTTTT.

V gene TRBV7-9 combines with J gene TRBJ2-5; 9 nucleotides line up with TRBD1. The CDR3 contains 17 residues. CDR1 and CDR2 (germline): SEHNR, FQNEAQ (reference sequence). V dropped 4 bases and J dropped 5; count of bases not matched to a gene: 14. The DNA of the CDR3 is TGTGCCAGCAGCTCCCCTCGGGACAGGGCCCTCGGGGAGACCCAGTACTTC. Translation gives CASSSPRDRALGETQYF.

This chain uses TRBV6-5 with TRBJ2-1; 14 bases match TRBD2. V lost 9 bases and J lost 10; bases outside the gene matches: 11. CDR1 is MNHEY, CDR2 SVGAGI, per germline. There are 15 residues in the CDR3. The CDR3 loop reads CASRSLGLAGEEQFF. CDR3 DNA sequence: TGTGCCAGTCGAAGCCTGGGACTAGCGGGAGAAGAGCAGTTCTTC.

The genes are TRBV11-2 and TRBJ1-1, with D tentatively TRBD1 (5 bases). CDR1 is SGHAT, CDR2 FQNNGV, per germline. V was clipped by 1 base and J by 4 bases, with 13 bases between them. This CDR3 comprises 15 residues. The CDR3 reads CASSLVRGRFTEAFF. CDR3 sequence (DNA): TGTGCCAGCAGCTTAGTTCGGGGGAGATTCACTGAAGCTTTCTTT.

The V gene is TRBV28, the J gene TRBJ2-7; 7 nucleotides agree with TRBD1. From germline, CDR1 is MDHEN and CDR2 SYDVKM. After removal of 4 bases from V and 2 bases from J, the junction contained 8 bases not matched to a gene. This CDR3 contains 15 residues. The CDR3 nucleotides are TGTGCCAGCAGTTCGCCGACAGGGATCACCTACGAGCAGTACTTC. It codes for CASSSPTGITYEQYF.

The V gene is TRBV5-1, the J gene TRBJ1-1; D gene ambiguous. This CDR3 comprises 15 residues. Germline assignment: CDR1 SGHRS and CDR2 YFSETQ. Trimming removed 0 bases from V and 1 base from J, with 10 bases in between. CDR3 loop: CASSLAVRANTEAFF. The CDR3 DNA is TGCGCCAGCAGCTTGGCTGTAAGGGCGAACACTGAAGCTTTCTTT.

The gene calls are TRBV14 and TRBJ2-7; D might be TRBD1 (6 bases). The CDR3 is 12 residues long. Trimming left V 4 bases short and J 3 bases short, with 7 bases between. CDR1 SGHDN and CDR2 FVKESK come from the germline V gene. The CDR3 loop reads CASSRGLYEQYF. Written as DNA, the CDR3 is TGTGCCAGCAGCCGGGGGCTCTACGAGCAGTACTTC.

The chain couples TRBV28 to TRBJ1-4; a possible D gene is TRBD1 (5 bases). Between the trimmed V and J ends, which lost 2 bases and 8 bases, there was a span of 9 bases. This CDR3 region has 13 residues. Germline values: CDR1 MDHEN, CDR2 SYDVKM. CDR3 nucleotide sequence: TGTGCCAGCAGTTTACCAGGGAAGGAAAAACTGTTTTTT. Protein: CASSLPGKEKLFF.

V and J are TRBV28 and TRBJ2-7; no firm D call. Between the trimmed V and J ends, which lost 5 bases and 2 bases, there was a span of 19 bases. CDR3 size: 16 residues. Germline CDR1 reads MDHEN; CDR2 reads SYDVKM. The CDR3 nucleotides read TGTGCCAGCAGTCCCTCGGGCCCCAATCGCCCCTACGAGCAGTACTTC. The encoded protein is CASSPSGPNRPYEQYF.

This chain uses TRBV6-5 with TRBJ2-5, with 8 bases matching TRBD1. J was trimmed by 4 bases and V by 4 bases; bases with no gene match: 5. CDR3 size: 14 residues. Germline-derived CDR1 and CDR2 are MNHEY and SVGAGI. The CDR3 loop reads CASSFRDRLETQYF. DNA of the CDR3: TGTGCCAGCAGTTTCCGGGACAGGTTAGAGACCCAGTACTTC.

Regarding this clone: Other DNA variants within this sample encode the same CDR3. The V and J genes are TRBV7-9 and TRBJ1-1; D unclear. Germline loops: CDR1 SEHNR, CDR2 FQNEAQ (reference sequence). The CDR3 has 11 residues. Trimming took 1 base from V and 5 from J, leaving 2 bases between them. The DNA for the CDR3 is TGTGCCAGCAGCTTAGAAACTGAAGCTTTCTTT. Amino acid sequence: CASSLETEAFF.

This chain joins TRBV28 and TRBJ1-5, with D unclear. There are 14 residues in the CDR3. Germline V gene lookup returns CDR1 MDHEN and CDR2 SYDVKM. V was clipped by 5 bases and J by 0 bases, with 8 bases between them. In nucleotides, the CDR3 is TGTGCCAGCAGTCCGACGGTTAGCAATCAGCCCCAGCATTTT. This codes for CASSPTVSNQPQHF.

The chain couples TRBV27 to TRBJ1-5; 10 bases align to TRBD1. CDR3 size: 15 residues. Germline V gene sequence: CDR1 MNHEY, CDR2 SMNVEV (reference sequence). Unmatched junction bases numbered 4, after V lost 5 bases and J lost 3 bases. The chain's CDR3 is CASSHGTGANQPQHF. DNA for the CDR3: TGTGCCAGCAGTCACGGGACAGGGGCCAATCAGCCCCAGCATTTT.

The chain has TRBV6-1 and TRBJ2-7; D perhaps matches TRBD2 (5 bases). Germline CDR1 reads MNHNS; CDR2 reads SASEGT. Trimming removed 7 bases at V and 3 bases at J, with 7 bases between. This CDR3 region has 11 residues. CDR3 sequence (DNA): TGTGCCAGCACTCGGGACTACGAGCAGTACTTC. It yields the protein CASTRDYEQYF.

V and J are TRBV6-7 and TRBJ2-7; no definite D call. TRBV6-7 is annotated as an ORF whose role is uncertain. The CDR3 contains 14 residues. Deletions cut 0 bases from V and 5 bases from J, with 11 bases between. The CDR3 nucleotides are TGTGCCAGCAGTTACTCGAAATTGGGGAACGAGCAGTACTTC. Translating it yields CASSYSKLGNEQYF.

The gene calls are TRBV19 and TRBJ2-2, with 9 bases fitting TRBD1. The CDR3 totals 17 residues. In germline, CDR1 is LNHDA, CDR2 SQIVND (reference sequence). Trimming at V came to 6 bases and at J to 8 bases, leaving 16 bases not matched to a gene. The CDR3 bases are TGTGCCAGTAGCAAGCTACCGGGACAGGGACGTGGAGGGGAGCTGTTTTTT. Its translation: CASSKLPGQGRGGELFF.

This clone was recorded only once. The rearrangement joins TRBV30 to TRBJ1-5; the D is unclear. Trimming shortened V by 0 bases and J by 5 bases, and 8 bases separated the two germline ends. Germline assignment: CDR1 GTSNPN and CDR2 SVGIG (reference sequence). The CDR3 is 13 residues long. CDR3 DNA: TGTGCCTGGAGTGTAGAGATGCATCAGCCCCAGCATTTT. Amino acids: CAWSVEMHQPQHF.

This clone has ten or more counts. Other DNA sequences within the sample encode an identical CDR3. J is TRBJ1-1 and V is TRBV5-8, with 10 nucleotides matching TRBD1. The germline V gene encodes CDR1 SGHTS and CDR2 YDEGEE. The CDR3 loop spans 14 amino acids. Losses at the gene ends were 3 bases for V and 4 bases for J; bases not matched to a gene: 3. In DNA, the CDR3 is TGTGCCAGCAGCTGGGACAGGGGCGGCACTGAAGCTTTCTTT. This translates into CASSWDRGGTEAFF.

The chain couples TRBV30 to TRBJ1-5, with 9 bases aligning to TRBD1. V was pared by 1 base and J by 1 base, with 11 bases of the junction left unmatched. There are 18 residues in the CDR3. Per the germline V gene, CDR1 is GTSNPN and CDR2 is SVGIG (reference sequence). CDR3 DNA: TGTGCCTGGAGTGCACCGGGACAGGGAGGAAGGAGCAATCAGCCCCAGCATTTT. It specifies CAWSAPGQGGRSNQPQHF. Combining the CDR3 with reference TRBV30 and TRBJ1-5 gives the whole variable domain SQTIHQWPATLVQPVGSPLSLECTVEGTSNPNLYWYRQAAGRGLQLLFYSVGIGQISSEVPQNLSASRPQDRQFILSSKKLLLSDSGFYLCAWSAPGQGGRSNQPQHFGDGTRLSIL.

A note on this clone: Other DNA sequences in the sample encode the same CDR3. The genes are TRBV18 and TRBJ2-7; D unclear. The germline V gene encodes CDR1 KGHSH and CDR2 LQKENI. V was cut by 6 bases and J by 2 bases, with 14 bases left in between. The CDR3 extends over 14 amino acids. The CDR3 sequence is CASSPRTDPYEQYF. The CDR3 coding sequence is TGTGCCAGCTCCCCTCGGACGGATCCCTACGAGCAGTACTTC.

CDR3 region: CASSSNLAGSTDTQYF. CDR3 nucleotides: TGTGCCAGCAGCTCGAATCTAGCGGGGAGCACAGATACGCAGTATTTT. This rearrangement joins TRBV7-9 to TRBJ2-3; 9 bases agree with TRBD2. V was clipped by 4 bases and J by 0 bases; unmatched bases: 5. From germline, CDR1 is SEHNR and CDR2 FQNEAQ (reference sequence). The CDR3 totals 16 residues. The full variable domain, with the rest looked up from reference TRBV7-9 and TRBJ2-3, is DTGVSQNPRHKITKRGQNVTFRCDPISEHNRLYWYRQTLGQGPEFLTYFQNEAQLEKSRLLSDRFSAERPKGSFSTLEIQRTEQGDSAMYLCASSSNLAGSTDTQYFGPGTRLTVL.

The chain couples TRBV10-3 to TRBJ2-7; perhaps D is TRBD1 or TRBD2 (5 bases each). CDR3 length: 14 amino acids. Germline V lookup: CDR1 ENHRY, CDR2 SYGVKD. The ends were cut back, 10 bases at V and 0 bases at J, with 16 bases in the middle. The chain's CDR3 is CATAGTASSYEQYF. CDR3 bases: TGTGCCACAGCCGGGACGGCAAGCTCCTACGAGCAGTACTTC.

This clone was found once. This sequence joins TRBV21-1 and TRBJ2-7; the table names TRBD1, a call not compared with the DNA. TRBV21-1 is designated a pseudogene. There are 14 residues in the CDR3. This CDR3 is CASSKGQGIVEQYF. The CDR3, as DNA: TGTGCCAGCAGCAAAGGACAGGGGATAGTCGAGCAGTACTTC.

This chain connects TRBV5-1 to TRBJ2-2, with D perhaps being TRBD1 or TRBD2 (5 bases each). Per germline, CDR1 SGHRS and CDR2 YFSETQ. This CDR3 has 15 amino acids. The V end was cut by 5 bases, the J end by 2 bases, with 13 bases between. CDR3 region: CASRRDGINTGELFF. The CDR3, as DNA: TGCGCCAGCAGACGGGACGGCATAAACACCGGGGAGCTGTTTTTT.

This sequence joins TRBV5-8 and TRBJ2-1, with D unclear. Per germline, CDR1 SGHTS and CDR2 YDEGEE. Trimming pared 0 bases from V and 12 bases from J, leaving 4 bases between. This CDR3 is built from 10 residues. The CDR3 DNA reads as TGTGCCAGCAGCTTGGTAGGGCAGTTCTTC. Its translation: CASSLVGQFF. The full variable domain, with the rest looked up from reference TRBV5-8 and TRBJ2-1, is EAGVTQSPTHLIKTRGQQATLRCSPISGHTSVYWYQQALGLGLQFLLWYDEGEERNRGNFPPRFSGRQFPNYSSELNVNALELEDSALYLCASSLVGQFFGPGTRLTVL.

This chain joins TRBV6-5 and TRBJ2-2; 10 bases line up with TRBD2. The CDR3 consists of 14 residues. Germline loops: CDR1 MNHEY, CDR2 SVGAGI. The junction had 9 bases not matched to a gene; V was cut back by 10 bases and J by 7 bases. The CDR3 spells CAISSGGKGGELFF. CDR3 nucleotide sequence: TGTGCCATTTCTAGCGGGGGTAAAGGCGGGGAGCTGTTTTTT.